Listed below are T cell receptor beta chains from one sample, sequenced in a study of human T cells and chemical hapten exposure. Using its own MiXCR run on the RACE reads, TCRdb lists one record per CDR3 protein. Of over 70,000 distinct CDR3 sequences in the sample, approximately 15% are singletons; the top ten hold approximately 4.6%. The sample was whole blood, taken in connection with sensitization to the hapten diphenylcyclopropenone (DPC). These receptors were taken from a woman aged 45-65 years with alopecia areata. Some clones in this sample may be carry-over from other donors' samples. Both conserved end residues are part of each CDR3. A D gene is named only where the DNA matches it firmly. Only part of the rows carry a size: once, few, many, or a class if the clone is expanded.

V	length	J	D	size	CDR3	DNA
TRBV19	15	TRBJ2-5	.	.	CASSGTQSFRETQYF	TGTGCCAGTAGTGGAACTCAGTCATTCAGAGAGACCCAGTACTTC
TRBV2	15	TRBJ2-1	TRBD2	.	CASGLAGASYNEQFF	TGTGCCAGCGGACTAGCGGGAGCCTCCTACAATGAGCAGTTCTTC
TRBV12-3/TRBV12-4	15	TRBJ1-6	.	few	CASSSSGPGDSPLHF	TGTGCCAGCAGTTCCTCCGGGCCCGGGGATTCACCCCTCCACTTT
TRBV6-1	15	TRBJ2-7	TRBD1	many	CATLKPPQGAYEQYF	TGTGCCACCCTTAAGCCCCCCCAGGGGGCCTACGAGCAGTACTTC
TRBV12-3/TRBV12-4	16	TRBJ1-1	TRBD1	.	CASTFGPGQLETEAFF	TGTGCCAGCACCTTTGGCCCGGGACAGTTAGAGACTGAAGCTTTCTTT
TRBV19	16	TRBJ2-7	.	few	CASSTPGGGSSYEQYF	TGTGCCAGTAGTACCCCTGGAGGGGGAAGCTCCTACGAGCAGTACTTC
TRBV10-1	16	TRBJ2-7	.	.	CASSESSGGATYEQYF	TGCGCCAGCAGTGAGTCGTCTGGCGGAGCAACCTACGAGCAGTACTTC
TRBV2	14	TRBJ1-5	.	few	CASSEYGGEQPQHF	TGTGCCAGCAGTGAATACGGGGGAGAACAGCCCCAGCATTTT
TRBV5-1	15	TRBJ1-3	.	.	CASSLGSTDGNTIYF	TGCGCCAGCAGCTTGGGCAGTACAGACGGAAACACCATATATTTT
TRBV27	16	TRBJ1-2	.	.	CASSRTGPPGNYGYTF	TGTGCCAGCAGCCGCACAGGGCCCCCGGGTAACTATGGCTACACCTTC
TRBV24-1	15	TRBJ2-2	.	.	CATSDNVRVSGELFF	TGTGCCACCAGTGATAACGTTAGAGTTTCCGGGGAGCTGTTTTTT
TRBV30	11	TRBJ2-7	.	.	CAWSARHEQYF	TGTGCCTGGAGTGCTAGGCACGAGCAGTACTTC
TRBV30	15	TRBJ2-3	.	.	CAWDKTGTHSGTQYF	TGTGCCTGGGATAAGACCGGGACTCATAGTGGTACGCAGTATTTT
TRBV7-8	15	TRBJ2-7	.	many	CASSPGRTYPYEQYF	TGTGCCAGCAGCCCCGGCAGGACATACCCTTACGAGCAGTACTTC
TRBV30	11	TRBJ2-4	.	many	CAWALGNIQYF	TGTGCCTGGGCCCTGGGAAACATTCAGTACTTC
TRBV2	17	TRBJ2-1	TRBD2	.	CASSDGTSGSVYNEQFF	TGTGCCAGCAGTGATGGGACTAGCGGGAGTGTGTACAATGAGCAGTTCTTC
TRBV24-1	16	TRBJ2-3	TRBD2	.	CATSDSGGSITDTQYF	TGTGCCACCAGTGATTCCGGCGGGAGTATCACAGATACGCAGTATTTT
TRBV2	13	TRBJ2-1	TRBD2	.	CASSTGGRNEQFF	TGTGCCAGCAGTACGGGAGGTAGGAATGAGCAGTTCTTC
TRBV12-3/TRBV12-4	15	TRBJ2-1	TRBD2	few	CASSFRAGGPYEQFF	TGTGCCAGCAGTTTTCGGGCGGGAGGGCCTTATGAGCAGTTCTTC
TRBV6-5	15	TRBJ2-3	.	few	CASSYRPDSTDTQYF	TGTGCCAGCAGTTACCGCCCGGATAGCACAGATACGCAGTATTTT
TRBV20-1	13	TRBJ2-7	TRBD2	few	CSATSGGRYEQYF	TGCAGTGCCACTAGCGGGGGGCGCTACGAGCAGTACTTC
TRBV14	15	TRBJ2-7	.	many	CASSQAPQLEYEQYF	TGTGCCAGCAGCCAAGCTCCGCAGTTGGAATACGAGCAGTACTTC
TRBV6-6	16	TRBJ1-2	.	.	CASSYSNPGQSYGYTF	TGTGCCAGCAGTTACTCGAATCCAGGACAGAGCTATGGCTACACCTTC
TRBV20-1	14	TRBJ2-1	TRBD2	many	CSARLAGGINEQFF	TGCAGTGCTAGACTAGCGGGAGGGATCAATGAGCAGTTCTTC
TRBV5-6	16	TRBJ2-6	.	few	CASSLGQLSGANVLTF	TGTGCCAGCAGCTTAGGGCAGCTCTCTGGGGCCAACGTCCTGACTTTC
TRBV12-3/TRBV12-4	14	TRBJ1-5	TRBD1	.	CASSTGGRNQPQHF	TGTGCCAGCAGCACAGGGGGTAGGAATCAGCCCCAGCATTTT
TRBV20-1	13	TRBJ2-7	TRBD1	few	CSALGRGHYEQYF	TGCAGTGCTCTTGGCAGGGGGCACTACGAGCAGTACTTC
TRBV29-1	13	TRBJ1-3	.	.	CSVVTGRGNTIYF	TGCAGCGTTGTTACAGGGAGAGGAAACACCATATATTTT
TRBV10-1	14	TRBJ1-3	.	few	CASSEALSGNTIYF	TGCGCCAGCAGTGAGGCTCTCTCTGGAAACACCATATATTTT
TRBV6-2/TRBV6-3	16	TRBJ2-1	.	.	CASSYGPGSNGAEQFF	TGTGCCAGCAGTTACGGACCCGGTTCGAACGGGGCTGAGCAGTTCTTC
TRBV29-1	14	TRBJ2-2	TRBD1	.	CSVGQGSGTGELFF	TGCAGCGTTGGACAGGGTTCGGGCACCGGGGAGCTGTTTTTT
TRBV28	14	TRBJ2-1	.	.	CASLETGSYNEQFF	TGTGCCAGTCTAGAGACAGGCTCCTACAATGAGCAGTTCTTC
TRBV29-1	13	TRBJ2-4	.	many	CSGRTTAKNIQYF	TGCAGCGGGCGAACGACAGCGAAAAACATTCAGTACTTC
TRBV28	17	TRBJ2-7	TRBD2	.	CASSSGTSGSPGREQYF	TGTGCCAGCAGTTCCGGGACTAGCGGGAGCCCCGGTCGCGAGCAGTACTTC
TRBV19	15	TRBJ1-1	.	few	CASSDMGRGGPEAFF	TGTGCCAGTAGTGATATGGGCCGGGGGGGCCCTGAAGCTTTCTTT
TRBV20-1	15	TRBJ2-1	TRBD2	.	CSARPLAGGYNEQFF	TGCAGTGCCCGACCCCTAGCGGGAGGGTACAATGAGCAGTTCTTC
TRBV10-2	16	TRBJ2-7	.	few	CASSEPGGGSSYEQYF	TGCGCCAGCAGTGAGCCCGGGGGCGGCAGCTCCTACGAGCAGTACTTC
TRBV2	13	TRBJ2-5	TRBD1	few	CASSGQVQETQYF	TGTGCCAGCAGCGGACAGGTACAAGAGACCCAGTACTTC
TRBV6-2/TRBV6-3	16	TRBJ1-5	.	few	CASRPSQRGLNQPQHF	TGTGCCAGCAGACCCAGCCAGCGGGGGCTCAATCAGCCCCAGCATTTT
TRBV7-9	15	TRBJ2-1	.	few	CASSLAQGSYNEQFF	TGTGCCAGCAGCTTAGCGCAAGGGTCCTACAATGAGCAGTTCTTC
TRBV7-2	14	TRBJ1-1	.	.	CASSLAFGYTEAFF	TGTGCCAGCAGCTTAGCTTTCGGATACACTGAAGCTTTCTTT
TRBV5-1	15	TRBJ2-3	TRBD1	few	CASSLFGQGSDTQYF	TGCGCCAGCAGCTTGTTTGGACAGGGGTCCGATACGCAGTATTTT
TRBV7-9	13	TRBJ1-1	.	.	CASSRADAGEAFF	TGTGCCAGCAGTCGAGCCGATGCGGGAGAAGCTTTCTTT
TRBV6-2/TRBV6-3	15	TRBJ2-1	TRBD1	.	CASRSGTGVDNEQFF	TGTGCCAGCAGATCCGGGACAGGGGTCGACAATGAGCAGTTCTTC
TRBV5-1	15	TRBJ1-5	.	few	CASSLEGRINQPQHF	TGCGCCAGCAGCTTGGAGGGACGGATTAATCAGCCCCAGCATTTT
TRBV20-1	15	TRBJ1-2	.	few	CSARDLGAYLYGYTF	TGCAGTGCTAGAGATCTCGGGGCTTATCTGTATGGCTACACCTTC
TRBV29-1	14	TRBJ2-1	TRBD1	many	CSVYPGTGDNEQFF	TGCAGCGTCTATCCCGGGACAGGAGACAATGAGCAGTTCTTC
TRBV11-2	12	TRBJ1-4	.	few	CASRQINEKLFF	TGTGCCAGCAGGCAGATTAATGAAAAACTGTTTTTT
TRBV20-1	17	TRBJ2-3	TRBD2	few	CSARDRGEREYADTQYF	TGCAGTGCTAGAGATCGGGGGGAGCGGGAGTATGCAGATACGCAGTATTTT
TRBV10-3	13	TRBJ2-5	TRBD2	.	CAIGTSGEETQYF	TGTGCCATTGGGACTAGCGGGGAAGAGACCCAGTACTTC
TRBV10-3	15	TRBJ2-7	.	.	CAISEGPSRTYEQYF	TGTGCCATCAGTGAAGGCCCAAGCCGGACTTACGAGCAGTACTTC
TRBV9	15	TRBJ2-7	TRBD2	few	CASSVAGSGRYEQYF	TGTGCCAGCAGCGTAGCTGGTAGCGGGAGATACGAGCAGTACTTC
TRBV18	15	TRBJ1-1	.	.	CASSRDTGGSTEAFF	TGTGCCAGCTCAAGGGACACCGGAGGTAGCACTGAAGCTTTCTTT
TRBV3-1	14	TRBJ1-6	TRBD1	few	CASSPGQGASPLHF	TGTGCCAGCAGCCCGGGACAGGGGGCTTCACCCCTCCACTTT
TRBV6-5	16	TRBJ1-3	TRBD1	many	CASSRYRGQAGNTIYF	TGTGCCAGCAGCCGCTACAGGGGGCAGGCTGGAAACACCATATATTTT